What follows describes a single T cell receptor beta chain. The antigen is unknown. The data derive from a study of cytomegalovirus exposure and HLA in healthy donors. Findings and caveats of the study: According to a later analysis, donors in an Asian-associated ancestry cluster reportedly had fewer N-insertions than the roughly 640-donor mean. Among TCR beta chains of equal frequency, HLA-associated ones were more clonally expanded in a later analysis.

The PCR ran on 60 Vbeta and 13 Jbeta primers. Profiled with immunoSEQ multiplex PCR; TCRdb holds only in-frame clones, not every one. The sample carries more than 90,000 clones, 55% to 80% recorded once. CDR3 length equals 16 residues. Germline V gene sequence: CDR1 GTSNPN, CDR2 SVGIG (reference sequence). V lost 4 bases, J lost 1 base, and 5 bases stayed unmatched. The receptor's source is a woman under 40 in good health and CMV-seronegative. The rearrangement joins TRBV30 to TRBJ2-3; 13 bases are a match to TRBD2. The sample was PBMCs. In DNA form, the CDR3 reads TGTGCCTGGACCCCCGGACTAGCGGGGGGCACAGATACGCAGTATTTT. Translation: CAWTPGLAGGTDTQYF.